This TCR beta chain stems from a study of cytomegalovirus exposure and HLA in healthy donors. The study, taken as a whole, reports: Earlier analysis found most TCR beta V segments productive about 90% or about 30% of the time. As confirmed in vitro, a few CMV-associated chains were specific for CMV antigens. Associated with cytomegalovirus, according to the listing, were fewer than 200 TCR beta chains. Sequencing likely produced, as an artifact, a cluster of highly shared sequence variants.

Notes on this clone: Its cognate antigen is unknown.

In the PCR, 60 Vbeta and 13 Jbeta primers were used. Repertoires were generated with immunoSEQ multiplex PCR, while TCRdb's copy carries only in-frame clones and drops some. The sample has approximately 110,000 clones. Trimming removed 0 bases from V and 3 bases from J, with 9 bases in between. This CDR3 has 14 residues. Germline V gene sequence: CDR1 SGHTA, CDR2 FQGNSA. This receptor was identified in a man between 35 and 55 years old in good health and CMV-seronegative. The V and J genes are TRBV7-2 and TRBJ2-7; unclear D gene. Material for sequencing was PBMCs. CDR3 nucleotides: TGTGCCAGCAGCTTAGCAGGTCCAGGCTACGAGCAGTACTTC. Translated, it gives CASSLAGPGYEQYF. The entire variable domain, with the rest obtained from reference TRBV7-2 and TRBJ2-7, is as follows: GAGVSQSPSNKVTEKGKDVELRCDPISGHTALYWYRQSLGQGLEFLIYFQGNSAPDKSGLPSDRFSAERTGGSVSTLTIQRTQQEDSAVYLCASSLAGPGYEQYFGPGTRLTVT.